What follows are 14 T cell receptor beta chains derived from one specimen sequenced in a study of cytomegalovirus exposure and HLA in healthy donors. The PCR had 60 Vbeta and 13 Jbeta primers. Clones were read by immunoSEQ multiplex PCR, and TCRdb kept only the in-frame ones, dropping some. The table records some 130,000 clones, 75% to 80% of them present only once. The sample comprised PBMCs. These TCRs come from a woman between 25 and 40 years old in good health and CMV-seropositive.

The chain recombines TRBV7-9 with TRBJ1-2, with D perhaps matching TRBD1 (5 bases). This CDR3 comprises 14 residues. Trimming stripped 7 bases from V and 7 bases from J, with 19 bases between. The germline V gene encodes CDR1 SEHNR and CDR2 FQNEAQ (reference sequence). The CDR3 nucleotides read TGTGCCAGCACCCCGGCGGGGCAGGGTGGTGGCTACACCTTC. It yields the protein CASTPAGQGGGYTF.

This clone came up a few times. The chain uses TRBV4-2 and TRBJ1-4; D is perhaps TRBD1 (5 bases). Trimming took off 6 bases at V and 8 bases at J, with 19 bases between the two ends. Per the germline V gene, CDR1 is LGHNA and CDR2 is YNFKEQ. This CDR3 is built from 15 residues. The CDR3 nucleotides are TGTGCCAGCAGTCGAGAGGCGGGGCTTCGGGAAAAACTGTTTTTT. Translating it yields CASSREAGLREKLFF.

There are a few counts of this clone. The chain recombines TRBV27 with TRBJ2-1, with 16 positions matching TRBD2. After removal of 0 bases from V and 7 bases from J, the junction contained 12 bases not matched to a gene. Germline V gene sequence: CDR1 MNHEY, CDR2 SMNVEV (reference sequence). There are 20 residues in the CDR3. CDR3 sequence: CASSLSRPGLAGGPGNEQFF. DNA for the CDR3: TGTGCCAGCAGTTTATCCCGACCGGGACTAGCGGGGGGGCCTGGGAATGAGCAGTTCTTC.

This CDR3 reads CASSLSREAEQFF. The CDR3 nucleotides are TGTGCCAGCAGCTTATCACGGGAAGCAGAGCAGTTCTTC. This chain connects TRBV7-3 to TRBJ2-1; D perhaps matches TRBD2 (5 bases). Germline CDR1 is SGHTA and CDR2 is FQGTGA. V lost 2 bases, J lost 10 bases, and 12 bases lay in between. The CDR3 extends over 13 amino acids.

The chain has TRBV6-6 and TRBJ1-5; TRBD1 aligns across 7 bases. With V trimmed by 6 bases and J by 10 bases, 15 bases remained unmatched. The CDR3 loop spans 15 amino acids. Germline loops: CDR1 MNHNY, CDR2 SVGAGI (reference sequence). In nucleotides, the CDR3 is TGTGCCAGCAGCACCAGCCGACAGGGAGGTTATCCCCAGCATTTT. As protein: CASSTSRQGGYPQHF.

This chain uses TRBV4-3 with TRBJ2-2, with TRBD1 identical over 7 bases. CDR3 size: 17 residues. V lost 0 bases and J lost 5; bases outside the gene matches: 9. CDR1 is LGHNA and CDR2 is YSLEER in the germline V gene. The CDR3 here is CASSQDLFRGRTGELFF. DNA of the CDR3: TGCGCCAGCAGCCAAGATCTTTTTAGGGGGCGAACCGGGGAGCTGTTTTTT.

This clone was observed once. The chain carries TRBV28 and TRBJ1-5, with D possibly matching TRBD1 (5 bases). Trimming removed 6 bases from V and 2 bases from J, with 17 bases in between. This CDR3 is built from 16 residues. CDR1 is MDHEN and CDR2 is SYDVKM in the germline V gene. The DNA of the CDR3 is TGTGCCAGCAGCCGGGGGGGACCTAATGGCAATCAGCCCCAGCATTTT. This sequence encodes CASSRGGPNGNQPQHF.

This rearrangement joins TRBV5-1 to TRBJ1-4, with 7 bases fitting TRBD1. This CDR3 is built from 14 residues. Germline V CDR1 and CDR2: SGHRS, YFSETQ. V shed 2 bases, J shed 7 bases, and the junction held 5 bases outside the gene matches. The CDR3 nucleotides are TGCGCCAGCAGCTTCTCTAGGGACAGTGAAAAACTGTTTTTT. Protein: CASSFSRDSEKLFF.

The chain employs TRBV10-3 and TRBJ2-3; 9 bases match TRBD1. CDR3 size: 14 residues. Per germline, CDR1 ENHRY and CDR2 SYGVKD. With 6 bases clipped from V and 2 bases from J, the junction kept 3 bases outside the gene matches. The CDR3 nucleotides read TGTGCCATCAGCGGGACAGGGTACACAGATACGCAGTATTTT. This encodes CAISGTGYTDTQYF.

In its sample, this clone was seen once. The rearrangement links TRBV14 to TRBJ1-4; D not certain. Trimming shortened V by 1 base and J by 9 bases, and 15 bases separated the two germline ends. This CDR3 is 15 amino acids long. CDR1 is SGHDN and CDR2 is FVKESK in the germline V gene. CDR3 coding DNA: TGTGCCAGCAGCCAAGTGCGCCTTCCCCCTCAAAAACTGTTTTTT. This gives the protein CASSQVRLPPQKLFF.

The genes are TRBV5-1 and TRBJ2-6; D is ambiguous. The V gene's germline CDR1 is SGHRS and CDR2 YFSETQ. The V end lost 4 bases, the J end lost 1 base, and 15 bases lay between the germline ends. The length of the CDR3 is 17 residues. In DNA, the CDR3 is TGCGCCAGCAGCGTAGACCCACAGCCGTCTGGGGCCAACGTCCTGACTTTC. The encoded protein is CASSVDPQPSGANVLTF.

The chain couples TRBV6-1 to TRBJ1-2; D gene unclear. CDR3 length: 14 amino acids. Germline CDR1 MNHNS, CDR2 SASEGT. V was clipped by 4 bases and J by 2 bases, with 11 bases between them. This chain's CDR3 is CASSVASFNYGYTF. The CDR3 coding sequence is TGTGCCAGCAGTGTGGCCTCGTTCAACTATGGCTACACCTTC.

The CDR3 DNA sequence: TGTGCCAGCTTTAGCGGGCGGTTAAAAGAGACCCAGTACTTC. Translating it yields CASFSGRLKETQYF. This chain joins TRBV27 and TRBJ2-5, with 7 bases aligning to TRBD2. The CDR3 is 14 residues long. The trim removed 8 bases at V and 3 bases at J, leaving 9 bases unmatched. Per germline, CDR1 MNHEY and CDR2 SMNVEV (reference sequence).

The CDR3 loop reads CASSPGDRGYEQYF. In DNA, the CDR3 is TGCGCCAGCAGCCCGGGGGACAGGGGTTACGAGCAGTACTTC. The V and J genes are TRBV5-1 and TRBJ2-7; 10 nucleotides match TRBD1. Germline assignment: CDR1 SGHRS and CDR2 YFSETQ. This CDR3 contains 14 residues. V gave up 4 bases and J gave up 4 bases; unmatched junction bases: 5.